The rows below give T cell receptor beta chains drawn from one sample of a study of a mutant IDH1 vaccine in newly diagnosed glioma. Measured with immunoSEQ multiplex PCR; TCRdb has only the in-frame clones, and not every one. The table includes roughly 120,000 clones, 80% detected once. The antigens for these receptors are not known. The source was PBMCs, collected from a glioma patient whose treatment included an IDH1 peptide vaccine. The source of these receptors is a man aged 40-49 years with glioma. The CDR3 runs from the conserved cysteine through the conserved F or W. Each record gives: J gene, clone size, V gene, D gene, CDR3 protein, CDR3 DNA. D genes are given only for firm matches. Size is omitted from some rows. Given values are once, few, many or a class for expanded clones.

j_call: TRBJ1-5
clone_size: -
v_call: TRBV12-5
d_call: -
cdr3_aa: CASGLGVSNQPQHF
cdr3_nt: TGTGCTAGTGGCCTGGGGGTCTCGAATCAGCCCCAGCATTTT

j_call: TRBJ1-2
clone_size: -
v_call: TRBV11-2
d_call: TRBD1
cdr3_aa: CASSPDRGPGYTF
cdr3_nt: TGTGCCAGCAGCCCCGACAGGGGTCCTGGCTACACCTTC

j_call: TRBJ1-1
clone_size: many
v_call: TRBV30
d_call: -
cdr3_aa: CAWRGPGGTEAFF
cdr3_nt: TGTGCCTGGAGGGGCCCTGGGGGTACTGAAGCTTTCTTT

j_call: TRBJ1-3
clone_size: few
v_call: TRBV27
d_call: -
cdr3_aa: CASSLRPGFSGNTIYF
cdr3_nt: TGTGCCAGCAGTTTGCGTCCAGGCTTCTCTGGAAACACCATATATTTT

j_call: TRBJ2-3
clone_size: -
v_call: TRBV11-2
d_call: -
cdr3_aa: CASSLNGGAQDTQYF
cdr3_nt: TGTGCCAGCAGCCTGAATGGGGGGGCCCAAGATACGCAGTATTTT

j_call: TRBJ2-7
clone_size: -
v_call: TRBV11-2
d_call: TRBD1
cdr3_aa: CASSPLTGGLREQYF
cdr3_nt: TGTGCCAGCAGCCCCTTGACAGGGGGACTGAGGGAGCAGTACTTC

j_call: TRBJ2-7
clone_size: -
v_call: TRBV6-5
d_call: TRBD1
cdr3_aa: CASTRPGTGGYEQYF
cdr3_nt: TGTGCCAGCACCCGTCCCGGGACAGGGGGCTACGAGCAGTACTTC

j_call: TRBJ2-5
clone_size: -
v_call: TRBV6-1
d_call: TRBD2
cdr3_aa: CASSVTGTSGQETQYF
cdr3_nt: TGTGCCAGCAGTGTAACCGGGACTAGCGGCCAAGAGACCCAGTACTTC

j_call: TRBJ2-7
clone_size: -
v_call: TRBV5-4
d_call: TRBD2
cdr3_aa: CASSLEAGYYEQYF
cdr3_nt: TGTGCCAGCAGCTTGGAAGCGGGGTACTACGAGCAGTACTTC

j_call: TRBJ2-7
clone_size: -
v_call: TRBV6-5
d_call: TRBD2
cdr3_aa: CASSFLSGSEQYF
cdr3_nt: TGTGCCAGCAGTTTCCTCAGCGGGAGCGAGCAGTACTTC

j_call: TRBJ2-3
clone_size: once
v_call: TRBV7-2
d_call: -
cdr3_aa: CASSLELPGTDTQYF
cdr3_nt: TGTGCCAGCAGCTTAGAATTACCCGGCACAGATACGCAGTATTTT

j_call: TRBJ1-6
clone_size: -
v_call: TRBV6-5
d_call: -
cdr3_aa: CASSYSSSDSPLHF
cdr3_nt: TGTGCCAGCAGTTACTCGAGTTCGGATTCACCCCTCCACTTT

j_call: TRBJ2-7
clone_size: -
v_call: TRBV19
d_call: -
cdr3_aa: CASSIGFRRGHYEQYF
cdr3_nt: TGTGCCAGTAGTATCGGGTTCAGGAGGGGGCACTACGAGCAGTACTTC

j_call: TRBJ2-7
clone_size: -
v_call: TRBV5-1
d_call: -
cdr3_aa: CASSAGLGAYEQYF
cdr3_nt: TGCGCCAGCAGCGCGGGATTGGGGGCCTACGAGCAGTACTTC

j_call: TRBJ1-1
clone_size: -
v_call: TRBV6-1
d_call: -
cdr3_aa: CASSRLEAFF
cdr3_nt: TGTGCCAGCAGTAGGCTTGAAGCTTTCTTT

j_call: TRBJ2-5
clone_size: -
v_call: TRBV10-3
d_call: TRBD1
cdr3_aa: CATVPGQGTLQETQYF
cdr3_nt: TGTGCCACCGTCCCTGGACAGGGGACCCTCCAAGAGACCCAGTACTTC

j_call: TRBJ1-1
clone_size: -
v_call: TRBV27
d_call: TRBD1
cdr3_aa: CASSPILGTVLGGSEAFF
cdr3_nt: TGTGCCAGCAGTCCTATCCTCGGGACAGTCCTTGGGGGGAGTGAAGCTTTCTTT

j_call: TRBJ2-5
clone_size: -
v_call: TRBV6-4
d_call: TRBD1
cdr3_aa: CAVTGGSTETQYF
cdr3_nt: TGTGCCGTTACAGGGGGGAGTACGGAGACCCAGTACTTC

j_call: TRBJ2-7
clone_size: -
v_call: TRBV7-2
d_call: -
cdr3_aa: CASSSDGTADFEQYF
cdr3_nt: TGTGCCAGCAGCTCCGACGGGACGGCCGATTTCGAGCAGTACTTC

j_call: TRBJ1-5
clone_size: few
v_call: TRBV5-1
d_call: -
cdr3_aa: CASSLSGDQPQHF
cdr3_nt: TGCGCCAGCAGCTTGTCGGGGGATCAGCCCCAGCATTTT

j_call: TRBJ2-1
clone_size: -
v_call: TRBV6-5
d_call: TRBD2
cdr3_aa: CASSYDPGTSGEQFF
cdr3_nt: TGTGCCAGCAGTTATGACCCCGGGACTAGCGGTGAGCAGTTCTTC

j_call: TRBJ2-3
clone_size: -
v_call: TRBV9
d_call: -
cdr3_aa: CASSVGGGGTDTQYF
cdr3_nt: TGTGCCAGCAGCGTAGGAGGGGGAGGCACAGATACGCAGTATTTT

j_call: TRBJ2-3
clone_size: once
v_call: TRBV7-2
d_call: -
cdr3_aa: CASSLAQGGRSTDTQYF
cdr3_nt: TGTGCCAGCAGCTTAGCGCAGGGTGGTCGGAGCACAGATACGCAGTATTTT

j_call: TRBJ2-7
clone_size: -
v_call: TRBV28
d_call: -
cdr3_aa: CASRRTRGTPVSEQYF
cdr3_nt: TGTGCCAGCAGAAGGACCCGGGGCACCCCGGTGAGCGAGCAGTACTTC

j_call: TRBJ1-5
clone_size: -
v_call: TRBV28
d_call: TRBD1
cdr3_aa: CASSSWTGAAKSQPQHF
cdr3_nt: TGTGCCAGCAGTTCCTGGACAGGGGCCGCAAAATCCCAGCCCCAGCATTTT

j_call: TRBJ2-2
clone_size: -
v_call: TRBV9
d_call: -
cdr3_aa: CASSVAGFTGELFF
cdr3_nt: TGTGCCAGCAGCGTAGCGGGTTTCACCGGGGAGCTGTTTTTT

j_call: TRBJ2-7
clone_size: -
v_call: TRBV5-8
d_call: -
cdr3_aa: CASSRVTGFRQYF
cdr3_nt: TGTGCCAGCAGCAGAGTGACAGGTTTTCGGCAGTACTTC

j_call: TRBJ1-5
clone_size: -
v_call: TRBV6-6
d_call: -
cdr3_aa: CASSYPSSRNNQPQHF
cdr3_nt: TGTGCCAGCAGTTACCCATCAAGTAGGAACAATCAGCCCCAGCATTTT

j_call: TRBJ2-3
clone_size: -
v_call: TRBV11-3
d_call: TRBD1
cdr3_aa: CASSRGGPGASQYF
cdr3_nt: TGTGCCAGCAGCCGAGGGGGCCCCGGAGCATCGCAGTATTTT

j_call: TRBJ2-2
clone_size: few
v_call: TRBV28
d_call: TRBD2
cdr3_aa: CASRLGVAGPTGELFF
cdr3_nt: TGTGCCAGCCGCCTCGGGGTAGCGGGACCCACCGGGGAGCTGTTTTTT

j_call: TRBJ2-2
clone_size: -
v_call: TRBV18
d_call: -
cdr3_aa: CASSPDTGELFF
cdr3_nt: TGTGCCAGCTCACCAGACACCGGGGAGCTGTTTTTT

j_call: TRBJ2-7
clone_size: -
v_call: TRBV7-2
d_call: -
cdr3_aa: CASSFRGGGAYEQYF
cdr3_nt: TGTGCCAGCAGCTTTCGAGGAGGGGGCGCCTACGAGCAGTACTTC

j_call: TRBJ1-3
clone_size: -
v_call: TRBV7-9
d_call: -
cdr3_aa: CASSLAAGAGNTIYF
cdr3_nt: TGTGCCAGCAGCTTAGCGGCGGGTGCTGGAAACACCATATATTTT

j_call: TRBJ1-2
clone_size: -
v_call: TRBV6-1
d_call: -
cdr3_aa: CASSAIEGGDYGYTF
cdr3_nt: TGTGCCAGCAGTGCCATAGAGGGAGGAGACTATGGCTACACCTTC

j_call: TRBJ2-2
clone_size: -
v_call: TRBV2
d_call: -
cdr3_aa: CASSEVGRNTGELFF
cdr3_nt: TGTGCCAGCAGTGAAGTCGGGAGGAACACCGGGGAGCTGTTTTTT

j_call: TRBJ1-1
clone_size: few
v_call: TRBV10-1
d_call: TRBD1
cdr3_aa: CAANRGNTEAFF
cdr3_nt: TGCGCCGCGAACAGGGGGAACACTGAAGCTTTCTTT

j_call: TRBJ1-2
clone_size: -
v_call: TRBV30
d_call: -
cdr3_aa: CAWTDHPGAASGYTF
cdr3_nt: TGTGCCTGGACCGATCACCCAGGGGCGGCTAGTGGCTACACCTTC

j_call: TRBJ2-5
clone_size: -
v_call: TRBV14
d_call: -
cdr3_aa: CASSPRLGTQYF
cdr3_nt: TGTGCCAGCAGCCCCCGGCTGGGGACCCAGTACTTC

j_call: TRBJ2-7
clone_size: -
v_call: TRBV10-3
d_call: -
cdr3_aa: CAIMPETSYEQYF
cdr3_nt: TGTGCCATCATGCCAGAGACCTCCTACGAGCAGTACTTC

j_call: TRBJ1-4
clone_size: -
v_call: TRBV7-2
d_call: TRBD1
cdr3_aa: CASSATGEEKLFF
cdr3_nt: TGTGCCAGCAGCGCGACAGGGGAGGAAAAACTGTTTTTT

j_call: TRBJ2-7
clone_size: -
v_call: TRBV28
d_call: -
cdr3_aa: CASSEPGLGEQYF
cdr3_nt: TGTGCCAGCAGTGAACCGGGGCTTGGTGAGCAGTACTTC

j_call: TRBJ2-3
clone_size: -
v_call: TRBV10-3
d_call: TRBD1
cdr3_aa: CAIREGQGADTQYF
cdr3_nt: TGTGCCATCAGGGAGGGACAGGGAGCAGATACGCAGTATTTT

j_call: TRBJ2-2
clone_size: -
v_call: TRBV19
d_call: -
cdr3_aa: CASTRGGGELFF
cdr3_nt: TGTGCCAGTACGAGGGGAGGCGGGGAGCTGTTTTTT

j_call: TRBJ1-5
clone_size: -
v_call: TRBV4-3
d_call: TRBD1
cdr3_aa: CASSPGTGVNQPQHF
cdr3_nt: TGCGCCAGCAGTCCCGGGACAGGGGTCAATCAGCCCCAGCATTTT

j_call: TRBJ1-2
clone_size: -
v_call: TRBV6-5
d_call: -
cdr3_aa: CASSQAGYGYTF
cdr3_nt: TGTGCCAGCAGCCAAGCAGGGTATGGCTACACCTTC

j_call: TRBJ2-7
clone_size: -
v_call: TRBV7-6
d_call: TRBD1
cdr3_aa: CASSQGQGRTYEQYF
cdr3_nt: TGTGCCAGCAGCCAAGGACAGGGGCGGACCTACGAGCAGTACTTC

j_call: TRBJ1-1
clone_size: many
v_call: TRBV30
d_call: -
cdr3_aa: CAWSVSGWDTEAFF
cdr3_nt: TGTGCCTGGAGTGTTTCGGGGTGGGACACTGAAGCTTTCTTT

j_call: TRBJ2-4
clone_size: -
v_call: TRBV4-3
d_call: -
cdr3_aa: CASSQDMAGGGKNIQYF
cdr3_nt: TGCGCCAGCAGCCAAGATATGGCAGGTGGGGGGAAAAACATTCAGTACTTC

j_call: TRBJ2-2
clone_size: -
v_call: TRBV7-2
d_call: TRBD1
cdr3_aa: CASSGRGHGELFF
cdr3_nt: TGTGCCAGCAGCGGAAGGGGGCACGGGGAGCTGTTTTTT

j_call: TRBJ2-5
clone_size: -
v_call: TRBV18
d_call: TRBD1
cdr3_aa: CASSPGQPRPETQYF
cdr3_nt: TGTGCCAGCTCCCCGGGACAGCCCAGGCCAGAGACCCAGTACTTC

j_call: TRBJ2-2
clone_size: few
v_call: TRBV7-2
d_call: TRBD2
cdr3_aa: CASSGGLAGTGELFF
cdr3_nt: TGTGCCAGCAGCGGGGGACTAGCGGGAACCGGGGAGCTGTTTTTT

j_call: TRBJ2-6
clone_size: -
v_call: TRBV19
d_call: -
cdr3_aa: CASSIQAGRTSGANVLTF
cdr3_nt: TGTGCCAGTAGTATTCAGGCTGGACGGACCTCTGGGGCCAACGTCCTGACTTTC

j_call: TRBJ1-4
clone_size: -
v_call: TRBV5-1
d_call: TRBD1
cdr3_aa: CASSWDRPNEKLFF
cdr3_nt: TGCGCCAGCAGCTGGGACAGGCCTAATGAAAAACTGTTTTTT

j_call: TRBJ2-7
clone_size: many
v_call: TRBV19
d_call: -
cdr3_aa: CASSIVKGPYEQYF
cdr3_nt: TGTGCCAGTAGTATAGTAAAAGGCCCCTACGAGCAGTACTTC